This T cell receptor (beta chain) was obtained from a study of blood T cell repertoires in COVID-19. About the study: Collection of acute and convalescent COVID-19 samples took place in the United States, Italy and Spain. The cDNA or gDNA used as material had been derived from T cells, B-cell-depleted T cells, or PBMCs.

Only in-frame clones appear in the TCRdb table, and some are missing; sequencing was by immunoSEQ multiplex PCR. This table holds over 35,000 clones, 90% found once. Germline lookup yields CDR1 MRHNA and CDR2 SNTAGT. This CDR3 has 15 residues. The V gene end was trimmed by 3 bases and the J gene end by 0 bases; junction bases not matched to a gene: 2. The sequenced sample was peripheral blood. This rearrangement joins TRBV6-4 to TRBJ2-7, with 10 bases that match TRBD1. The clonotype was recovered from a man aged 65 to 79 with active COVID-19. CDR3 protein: CASSEGTGASYEQYF. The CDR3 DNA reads TGTGCCAGCAGTGAGGGGACAGGGGCCTCCTACGAGCAGTACTTC.